This paragraph reports one TCR beta chain. The record originates from a study of cytomegalovirus exposure and HLA in healthy donors. The PCR was carried out with 60 Vbeta primers and 13 Jbeta primers. The protocol was immunoSEQ multiplex PCR, while the TCRdb copy is restricted to in-frame clones and leaves out a portion. This sample has about 62,000 clones, with more than 70% found just once. The CDR3 is made up of 16 amino acids. The ends were cut back, 3 bases at V and 4 bases at J, with 18 bases in the middle. CDR1 LNHDA and CDR2 SQIVND come from the germline V gene (reference sequence). The sample comprised PBMCs. This TCR was recovered from a woman younger than 45 in good health and CMV-seronegative. This chain connects TRBV19 to TRBJ1-2; tentative D call: TRBD1 (5 bases). In nucleotides, the CDR3 is TGTGCCAGTAGTATCGTTTTGAGTGGGGACTTCTATGGCTACACCTTC. It specifies CASSIVLSGDFYGYTF.